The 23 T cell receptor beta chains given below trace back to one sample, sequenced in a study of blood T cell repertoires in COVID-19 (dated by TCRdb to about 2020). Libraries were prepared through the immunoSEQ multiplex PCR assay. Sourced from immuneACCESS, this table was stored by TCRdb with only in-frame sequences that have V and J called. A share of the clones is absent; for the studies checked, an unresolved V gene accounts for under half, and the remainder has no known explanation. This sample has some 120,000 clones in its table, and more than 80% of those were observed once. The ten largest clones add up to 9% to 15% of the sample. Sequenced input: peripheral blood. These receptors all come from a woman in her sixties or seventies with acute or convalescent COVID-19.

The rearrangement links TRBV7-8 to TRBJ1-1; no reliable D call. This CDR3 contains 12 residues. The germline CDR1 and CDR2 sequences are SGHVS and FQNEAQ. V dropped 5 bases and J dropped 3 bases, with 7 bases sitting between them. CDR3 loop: CASSHRDTEAFF. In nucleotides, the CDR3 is TGTGCCAGCAGCCACCGGGACACTGAAGCTTTCTTT.

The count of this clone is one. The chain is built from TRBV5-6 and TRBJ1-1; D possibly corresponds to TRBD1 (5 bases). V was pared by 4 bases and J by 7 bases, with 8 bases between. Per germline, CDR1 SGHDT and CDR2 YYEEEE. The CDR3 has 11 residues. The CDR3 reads CASSIRDEAFF. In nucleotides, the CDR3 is TGTGCCAGCAGCATCAGGGATGAAGCTTTCTTT.

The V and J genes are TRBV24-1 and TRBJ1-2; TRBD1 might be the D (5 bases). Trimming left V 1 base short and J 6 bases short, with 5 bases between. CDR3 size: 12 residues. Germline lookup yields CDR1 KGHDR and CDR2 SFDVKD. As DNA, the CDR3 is TGTGCCACCAGTGATTTAGGGGATGGCTACACCTTC. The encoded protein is CATSDLGDGYTF.

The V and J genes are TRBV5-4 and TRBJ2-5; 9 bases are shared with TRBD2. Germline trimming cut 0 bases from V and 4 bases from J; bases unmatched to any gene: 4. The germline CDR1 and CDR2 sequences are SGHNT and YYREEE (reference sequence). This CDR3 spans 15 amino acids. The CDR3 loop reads CASSLAVSGGETQYF. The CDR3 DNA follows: TGTGCCAGCAGCTTGGCCGTTAGCGGGGGAGAGACCCAGTACTTC.

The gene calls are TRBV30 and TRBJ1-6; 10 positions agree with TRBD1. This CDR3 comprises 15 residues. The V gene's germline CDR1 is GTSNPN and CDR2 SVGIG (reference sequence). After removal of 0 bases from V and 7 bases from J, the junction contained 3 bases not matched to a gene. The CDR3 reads CAWSVSGQGNSPLHF. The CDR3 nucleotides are TGTGCCTGGAGTGTGTCGGGACAGGGGAATTCACCCCTCCACTTT.

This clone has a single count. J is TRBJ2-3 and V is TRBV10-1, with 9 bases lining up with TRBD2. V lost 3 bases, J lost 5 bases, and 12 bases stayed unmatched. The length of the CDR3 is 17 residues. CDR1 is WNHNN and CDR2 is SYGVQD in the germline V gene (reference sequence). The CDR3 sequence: CASSDPTPSGEGDTQYF. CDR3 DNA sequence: TGCGCCAGCAGTGACCCCACCCCTAGCGGGGAAGGAGATACGCAGTATTTT.

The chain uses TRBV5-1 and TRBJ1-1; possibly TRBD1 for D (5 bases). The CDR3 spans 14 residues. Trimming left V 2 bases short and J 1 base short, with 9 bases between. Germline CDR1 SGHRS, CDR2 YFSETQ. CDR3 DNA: TGCGCCAGCAGCTTAACCGACAGGAACACTGAAGCTTTCTTT. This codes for CASSLTDRNTEAFF.

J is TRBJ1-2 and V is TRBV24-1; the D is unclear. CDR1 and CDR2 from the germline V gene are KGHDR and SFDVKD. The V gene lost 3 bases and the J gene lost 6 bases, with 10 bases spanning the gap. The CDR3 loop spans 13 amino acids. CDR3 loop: CATSDPLLDGYTF. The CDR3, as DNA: TGTGCCACCAGTGATCCCCTTTTAGATGGCTACACCTTC.

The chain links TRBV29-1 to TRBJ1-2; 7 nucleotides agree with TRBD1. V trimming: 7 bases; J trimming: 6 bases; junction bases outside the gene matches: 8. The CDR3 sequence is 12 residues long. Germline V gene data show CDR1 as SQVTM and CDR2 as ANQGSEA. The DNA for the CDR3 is TGCAGCGCCTTCAACAGGGGTAATGGCTACACCTTC. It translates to CSAFNRGNGYTF.

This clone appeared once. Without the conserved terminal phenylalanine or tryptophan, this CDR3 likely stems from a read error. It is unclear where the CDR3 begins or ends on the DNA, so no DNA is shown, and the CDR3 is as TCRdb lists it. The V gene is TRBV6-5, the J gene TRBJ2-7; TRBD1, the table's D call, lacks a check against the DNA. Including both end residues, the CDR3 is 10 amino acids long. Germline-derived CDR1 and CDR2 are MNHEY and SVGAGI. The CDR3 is CASRLPGDLL.

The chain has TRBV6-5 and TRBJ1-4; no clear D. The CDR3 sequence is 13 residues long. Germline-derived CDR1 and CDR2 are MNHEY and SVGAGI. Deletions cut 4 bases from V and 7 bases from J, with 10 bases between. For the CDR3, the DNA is TGTGCCAGCAGTTTGTGGTCTACTGAAAAACTGTTTTTT. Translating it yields CASSLWSTEKLFF.

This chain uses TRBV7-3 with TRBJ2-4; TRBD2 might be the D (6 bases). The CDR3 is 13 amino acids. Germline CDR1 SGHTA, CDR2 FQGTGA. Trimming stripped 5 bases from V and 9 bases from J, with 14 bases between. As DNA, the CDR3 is TGTGCCAGCAGCCCCCGGGGAGGAGGCATTCAGTACTTC. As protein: CASSPRGGGIQYF.

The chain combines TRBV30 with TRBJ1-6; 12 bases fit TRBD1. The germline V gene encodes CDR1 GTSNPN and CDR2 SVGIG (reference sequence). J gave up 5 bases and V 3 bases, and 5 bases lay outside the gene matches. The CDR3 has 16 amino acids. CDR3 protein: CAWRAGTGGNNSPLHF. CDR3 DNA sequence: TGTGCCTGGAGAGCCGGGACAGGGGGCAATAATTCACCCCTCCACTTT.

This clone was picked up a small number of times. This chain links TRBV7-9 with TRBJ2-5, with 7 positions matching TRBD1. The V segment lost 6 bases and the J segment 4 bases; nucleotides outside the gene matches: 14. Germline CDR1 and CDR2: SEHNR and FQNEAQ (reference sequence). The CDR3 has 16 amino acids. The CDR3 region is CASRHQRDSGRETQYF. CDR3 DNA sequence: TGTGCCAGCAGACACCAGAGGGACAGCGGTAGAGAGACCCAGTACTTC.

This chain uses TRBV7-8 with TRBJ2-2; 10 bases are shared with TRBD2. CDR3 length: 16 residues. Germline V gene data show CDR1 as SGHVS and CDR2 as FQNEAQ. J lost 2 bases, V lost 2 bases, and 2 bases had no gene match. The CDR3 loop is CASSLSGGANTGELFF. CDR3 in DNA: TGTGCCAGCAGCTTAAGCGGGGGGGCAAACACCGGGGAGCTGTTTTTT.

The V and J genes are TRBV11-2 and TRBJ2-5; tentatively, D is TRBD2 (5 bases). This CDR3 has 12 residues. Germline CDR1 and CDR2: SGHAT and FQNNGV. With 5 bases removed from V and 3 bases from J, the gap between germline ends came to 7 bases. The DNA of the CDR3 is TGTGCCAGCAGCCTGGGAGAAGAGACCCAGTACTTC. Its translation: CASSLGEETQYF.

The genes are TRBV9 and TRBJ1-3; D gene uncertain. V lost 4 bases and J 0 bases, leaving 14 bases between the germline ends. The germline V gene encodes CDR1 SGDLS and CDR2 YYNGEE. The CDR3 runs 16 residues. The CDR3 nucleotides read TGTGCCAGCAGCCCCCAGACTGACTACTCTGGAAACACCATATATTTT. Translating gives CASSPQTDYSGNTIYF. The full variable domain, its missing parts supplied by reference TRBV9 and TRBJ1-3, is DSGVTQTPKHLITATGQRVTLRCSPRSGDLSVYWYQQSLDQGLQFLIQYYNGEERAKGNILERFSAQQFPDLHSELNLSSLELGDSALYFCASSPQTDYSGNTIYFGEGSWLTVV.

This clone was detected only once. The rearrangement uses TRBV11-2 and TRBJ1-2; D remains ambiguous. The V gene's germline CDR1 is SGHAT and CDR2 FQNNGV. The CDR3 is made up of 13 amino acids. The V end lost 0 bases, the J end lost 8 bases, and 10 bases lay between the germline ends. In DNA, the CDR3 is TGTGCCAGCAGCTTAGATTTCGCGGGAGGCTACACCTTC. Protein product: CASSLDFAGGYTF.

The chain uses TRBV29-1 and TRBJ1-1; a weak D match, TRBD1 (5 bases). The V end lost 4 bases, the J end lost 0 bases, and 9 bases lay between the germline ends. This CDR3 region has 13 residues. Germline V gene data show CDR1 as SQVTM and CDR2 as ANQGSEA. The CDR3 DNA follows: TGCAGCGTTGGGGGCCAAATGAACACTGAAGCTTTCTTT. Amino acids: CSVGGQMNTEAFF.

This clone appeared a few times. The chain's CDR3 is CAAHRQGKNTEAFF. The CDR3 DNA is TGTGCCGCCCACCGACAGGGGAAAAACACTGAAGCTTTCTTT. The chain employs TRBV28 and TRBJ1-1; TRBD1 matches at 8 bases. This CDR3 comprises 14 residues. The germline gives CDR1 MDHEN, CDR2 SYDVKM. After removal of 11 bases from V and 2 bases from J, the junction contained 10 bases not matched to a gene.

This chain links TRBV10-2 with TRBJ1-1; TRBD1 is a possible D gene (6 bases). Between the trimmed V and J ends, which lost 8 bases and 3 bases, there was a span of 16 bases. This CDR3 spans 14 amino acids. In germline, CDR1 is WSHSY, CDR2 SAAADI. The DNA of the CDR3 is TGCGCCAGCGCCTTTACAGGGTGGGACACTGAAGCTTTCTTT. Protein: CASAFTGWDTEAFF.

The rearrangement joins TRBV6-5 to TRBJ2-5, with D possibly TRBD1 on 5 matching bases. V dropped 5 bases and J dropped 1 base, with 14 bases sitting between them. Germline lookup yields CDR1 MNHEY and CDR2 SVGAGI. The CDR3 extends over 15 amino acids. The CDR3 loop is CASSTPGQGQETQYF. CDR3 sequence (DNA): TGTGCCAGCAGTACCCCCGGGCAGGGCCAAGAGACCCAGTACTTC.

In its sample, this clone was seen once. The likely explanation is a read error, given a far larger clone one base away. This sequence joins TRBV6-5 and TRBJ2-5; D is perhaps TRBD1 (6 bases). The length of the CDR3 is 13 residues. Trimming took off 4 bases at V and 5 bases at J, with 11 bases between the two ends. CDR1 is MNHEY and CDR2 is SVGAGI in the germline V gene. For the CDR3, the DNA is TGTGCCAGCAGTTTTACAGGGCGGGAGACCCAGTACTTC. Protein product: CASSFTGRETQYF.